These 20 T cell receptor beta chains originate from one sample sequenced in a study of cytomegalovirus exposure and HLA in healthy donors (dated by TCRdb to 2016 to 2017). Library construction relied on the immunoSEQ multiplex PCR assay. A mixture of 60 forward primers for TCR Vbeta segments and 13 reverse primers for TCR Jbeta segments was used in the multiplex PCR. The table was pulled from immuneACCESS by TCRdb, which kept in-frame rearrangements only. Such tables lose some clones; where checked, under half of the loss comes from unresolved V genes, and the rest has no known cause. In this sample the table shows around 200,000 clones, around four fifths of which occur a single time. About a tenth of the sample lies in the top ten. Sequencing was carried out using PBMCs. Source of these receptors: a woman aged 45-59 years in good health and CMV-seropositive.

The chain joins TRBV30 to TRBJ1-4; tentatively, D is TRBD1 (5 bases). This CDR3 contains 16 residues. Trimming stripped 1 base from V and 4 bases from J, with 16 bases between. Germline V gene lookup returns CDR1 GTSNPN and CDR2 SVGIG (reference sequence). CDR3 sequence (DNA): TGTGCCTGGAGTGCGGGGGGTCCCCCTTTTAATGAAAAACTGTTTTTT. Translated: CAWSAGGPPFNEKLFF.

This chain uses TRBV29-1 with TRBJ1-6; D possibly corresponds to TRBD1 (6 bases). This CDR3 has 14 residues. V gave up 4 bases and J gave up 7 bases, with 14 bases separating them. Germline loops: CDR1 SQVTM, CDR2 ANQGSEA. The CDR3 coding sequence is TGCAGCGTTGGGGGCCGGGACAACAATTCACCCCTCCACTTT. This encodes CSVGGRDNNSPLHF.

The chain combines TRBV18 with TRBJ1-1; 8 bases align to TRBD1. Germline CDR1 is KGHSH and CDR2 is LQKENI. There are 14 residues in the CDR3. V was pared by 4 bases and J by 6 bases, with 7 bases of the junction left unmatched. The CDR3 loop reads CASSQQGERAEAFF. The DNA for the CDR3 is TGTGCCAGCTCACAACAGGGGGAAAGGGCTGAAGCTTTCTTT.

V is TRBV6-5 and J is TRBJ2-7; D gene unclear. Trimming pared 6 bases from V and 1 base from J, leaving 10 bases between. The CDR3 runs 13 residues. Germline assignment: CDR1 MNHEY and CDR2 SVGAGI. CDR3 in DNA: TGTGCCAGCAGCCAAACTCCTTCCTACGAGCAGTACTTC. This codes for CASSQTPSYEQYF.

The chain joins TRBV14 to TRBJ2-3; 9 bases fit TRBD2. Germline trimming cut 3 bases from V and 13 bases from J; bases unmatched to any gene: 8. Germline CDR1 reads SGHDN; CDR2 reads FVKESK. CDR3 length: 13 residues. The CDR3 DNA reads as TGTGCCAGCAGCCAGGGAAGCGGGGGGCCTAAGTATTTT. Protein product: CASSQGSGGPKYF.

The V gene is TRBV11-3, the J gene TRBJ2-3, with 10 bases identical to TRBD2. The CDR3 runs 15 residues. The V segment lost 5 bases and the J segment 1 base; nucleotides outside the gene matches: 3. Germline CDR1 reads SGHNT; CDR2 reads YENEEA. The CDR3 DNA follows: TGTGCCAGCAGCCTAGGGACTAGCGGCACAGATACGCAGTATTTT. Its protein product is CASSLGTSGTDTQYF.

The rearrangement uses TRBV18 and TRBJ1-2, with 9 nucleotides matching TRBD1. V shed 3 bases, J shed 8 bases, and the junction held 7 bases outside the gene matches. Germline V CDR1 and CDR2: KGHSH, LQKENI. CDR3 size: 14 residues. The CDR3 bases are TGTGCCAGCTCACCCGGGACAGGGAATCGGGGCTACACCTTC. As protein: CASSPGTGNRGYTF.

Concerning this clone itself: Different DNA sequences within this sample yield the same CDR3. The chain is built from TRBV15 and TRBJ1-5; 10 bases are a match to TRBD1. CDR1 and CDR2 from the germline V gene are LNHNV and YYDKDF (reference sequence). Losses at the gene ends were 5 bases for V and 4 bases for J; bases not matched to a gene: 2. The CDR3 extends over 14 amino acids. CDR3 nucleotide sequence: TGTGCCACCAGCCGGGACAGGGGTAATCAGCCCCAGCATTTT. Translating it yields CATSRDRGNQPQHF.

The chain carries TRBV28 and TRBJ2-1, with 8 positions matching TRBD1. Germline V gives CDR1 MDHEN, CDR2 SYDVKM. Unmatched junction bases numbered 6, after V lost 4 bases and J lost 7 bases. This CDR3 is 14 amino acids long. CDR3 sequence reads: CASSSGGTENEQFF. Written as DNA, the CDR3 is TGTGCCAGCAGTTCAGGGGGCACTGAAAATGAGCAGTTCTTC.

This rearrangement joins TRBV20-1 to TRBJ1-2, with a weak D call TRBD1 (6 bases). CDR1 DFQATT and CDR2 SNEGSKA come from the germline V gene (reference sequence). This CDR3 is built from 11 residues. The V end was cut by 0 bases, the J end by 12 bases, with 11 bases between. In nucleotides, the CDR3 is TGCAGTGCTAGAGATCGAACAGGGAACACCTTC. This encodes CSARDRTGNTF.

This chain connects TRBV5-1 to TRBJ1-2; maybe TRBD1 (5 bases). Germline values: CDR1 SGHRS, CDR2 YFSETQ. V was trimmed by 4 bases and J by 3 bases, leaving 16 bases between them. CDR3 length equals 15 residues. Here the CDR3 DNA reads TGCGCCAGCAGCACGGGGGACCGCGATGACTATGGCTACACCTTC. Amino acids: CASSTGDRDDYGYTF.

Written as DNA, the CDR3 is TGTGCCAGCAGCCGGGGGACTAGCGGGTTCTTTCAAGAGGTCCAGTACTTC. Amino acid sequence: CASSRGTSGFFQEVQYF. This rearrangement joins TRBV9 to TRBJ2-5; 12 nucleotides match TRBD2. This CDR3 spans 17 amino acids. The V segment lost 4 bases and the J segment 10 bases; nucleotides outside the gene matches: 17. Germline CDR1 is SGDLS and CDR2 is YYNGEE. The complete variable domain, with remaining parts taken from reference TRBV9 and TRBJ2-5, reads DSGVTQTPKHLITATGQRVTLRCSPRSGDLSVYWYQQSLDQGLQFLIQYYNGEERAKGNILERFSAQQFPDLHSELNLSSLELGDSALYFCASSRGTSGFFQEVQYFGPGTRLLVL.

This clone was seen once. The chain is built from TRBV7-9 and TRBJ2-3, with D possibly matching TRBD2 (7 bases). V was trimmed by 5 bases and J by 0 bases, leaving 18 bases between them. The CDR3 is 17 residues long. The germline CDR1 and CDR2 sequences are SEHNR and FQNEAQ (reference sequence). In DNA form, the CDR3 reads TGTGCCAGCAGCACCCCCGGCGGCGGGGGCAGCACAGATACGCAGTATTTT. As protein: CASSTPGGGGSTDTQYF. The entire variable domain, with the rest obtained from reference TRBV7-9 and TRBJ2-3, is as follows: DTGVSQNPRHKITKRGQNVTFRCDPISEHNRLYWYRQTLGQGPEFLTYFQNEAQLEKSRLLSDRFSAERPKGSFSTLEIQRTEQGDSAMYLCASSTPGGGGSTDTQYFGPGTRLTVL.

The CDR3 DNA is TGTGCCAGCAGCAGGGGCAGCGACCCCCCGGCCCAGCATTTT. Translated, it gives CASSRGSDPPAQHF. The chain is built from TRBV21-1 and TRBJ1-5; the table calls TRBD1, which could not be checked here. TRBV21-1 represents a pseudogene. The CDR3 covers 14 residues.

This clone was observed a few times. Here the CDR3 DNA reads TGTGCCAGCAGCTTAATTCAGGGACACTACGAGCAGTACTTC. Translation: CASSLIQGHYEQYF. The V gene is TRBV11-2, the J gene TRBJ2-7; D perhaps matches TRBD1 (6 bases). V was trimmed by 2 bases and J by 3 bases, leaving 11 bases between them. The germline CDR1 and CDR2 sequences are SGHAT and FQNNGV. The CDR3 length is 14 residues.

The gene calls are TRBV19 and TRBJ2-4, with 8 bases fitting TRBD1. The CDR3 sequence is 16 residues long. V gave up 5 bases and J gave up 3 bases; unmatched junction bases: 9. Germline CDR1 reads LNHDA; CDR2 reads SQIVND (reference sequence). The CDR3 sequence is CASSYGAGGGKNIQYF. The CDR3 DNA reads as TGTGCCAGTAGTTATGGGGCAGGGGGCGGCAAAAACATTCAGTACTTC.

There are a few counts of this clone. The chain joins TRBV6-5 to TRBJ2-1; 13 nucleotides match TRBD2. V shed 5 bases and J 12 bases; nucleotides not matched to a gene: 4. Germline V gene lookup returns CDR1 MNHEY and CDR2 SVGAGI. The CDR3 is 13 amino acids. CDR3 DNA: TGTGCCAGCAGTAAGACTAGCGGGGGGACGCAGTTCTTC. As protein: CASSKTSGGTQFF.

The rearrangement joins TRBV7-2 to TRBJ2-3; possibly TRBD2 for D (5 bases). CDR1 SGHTA and CDR2 FQGNSA come from the germline V gene. Trimming removed 3 bases from V and 5 bases from J, with 6 bases in between. The CDR3 runs to 12 residues. The CDR3 DNA sequence: TGTGCCAGCAGCTTTGAGGGAGATACGCAGTATTTT. Amino acid sequence: CASSFEGDTQYF.

In its sample, this clone was seen a few times. The chain links TRBV2 to TRBJ1-3; 8 nucleotides agree with TRBD1. V was clipped by 8 bases and J by 0 bases; unmatched bases: 3. From germline, CDR1 is SNHLY and CDR2 FYNNEI. This CDR3 is 14 amino acids long. The CDR3 region is CASQTGDSGNTIYF. CDR3 nucleotides: TGTGCCAGCCAGACAGGGGACTCTGGAAACACCATATATTTT.

V is TRBV5-1 and J is TRBJ2-5; unclear D gene. Trimming left V 2 bases short and J 2 bases short, with 4 bases between. The CDR3 has 12 residues. CDR1 and CDR2 (germline): SGHRS, YFSETQ. The CDR3 loop is CASSFRQETQYF. CDR3 bases: TGCGCCAGCAGCTTCAGGCAAGAGACCCAGTACTTC.